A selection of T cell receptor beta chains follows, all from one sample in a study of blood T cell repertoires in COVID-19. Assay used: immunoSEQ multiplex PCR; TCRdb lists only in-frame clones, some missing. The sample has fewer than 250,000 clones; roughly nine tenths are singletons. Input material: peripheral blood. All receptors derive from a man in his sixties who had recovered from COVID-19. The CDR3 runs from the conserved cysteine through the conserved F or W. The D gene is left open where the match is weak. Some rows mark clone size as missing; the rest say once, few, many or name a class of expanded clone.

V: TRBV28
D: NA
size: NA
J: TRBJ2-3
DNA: TGTGCCAGCAGTTTGGTGTTCGGAGCGTCGGGGTTTCCAGATACGCAGTATTTT
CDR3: CASSLVFGASGFPDTQYF

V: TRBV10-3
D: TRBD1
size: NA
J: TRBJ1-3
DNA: TGTGCCATCAGTCAGGGGGTTTCTGGAAACACCATATATTTT
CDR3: CAISQGVSGNTIYF

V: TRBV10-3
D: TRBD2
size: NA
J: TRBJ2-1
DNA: TGTGCCATCAGAGGACTAGCGGGGGGCGACAATGAGCAGTTCTTC
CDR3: CAIRGLAGGDNEQFF

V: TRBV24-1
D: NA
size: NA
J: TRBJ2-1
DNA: TGTGCCACCAGTGGAACACAGCAAAACAATGAGCAGTTCTTC
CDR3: CATSGTQQNNEQFF

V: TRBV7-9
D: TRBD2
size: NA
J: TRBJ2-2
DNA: TGTGCCAGCAGCCCCGTACTAGCGGGGAACACCGGGGAGCTGTTTTTT
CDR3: CASSPVLAGNTGELFF

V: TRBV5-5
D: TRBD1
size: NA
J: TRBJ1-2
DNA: TGTGCCAGCAGCTTGGCCGTAGGACAGGGTGTTAACTATGGCTACACCTTC
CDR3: CASSLAVGQGVNYGYTF

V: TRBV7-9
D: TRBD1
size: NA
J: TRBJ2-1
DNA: TGTGCCAGCAGCCCAGGGACAGGGGGCAATTCCTACAATGAGCAGTTCTTC
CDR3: CASSPGTGGNSYNEQFF

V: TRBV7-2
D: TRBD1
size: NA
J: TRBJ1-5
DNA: TGTGCCAGCAGCCCCCGGACAGGCTTTCAGCCCCAGCATTTT
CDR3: CASSPRTGFQPQHF

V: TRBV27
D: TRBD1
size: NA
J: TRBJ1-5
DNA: TGTGCCAGCAGTGTACAGGGGGGAAATCAGCCCCAGCATTTT
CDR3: CASSVQGGNQPQHF

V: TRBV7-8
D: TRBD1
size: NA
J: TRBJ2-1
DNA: TGTGCCAGCAGCTTAGCGAGGACAGGAAACTACAATGAGCAGTTCTTC
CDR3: CASSLARTGNYNEQFF

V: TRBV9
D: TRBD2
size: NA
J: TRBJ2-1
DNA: TGTGCCAGCAGCGTAGGTCAGGTTGGGTTCGGGGGGGCTTCGATCGATGAGCAGTTCTTC
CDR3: CASSVGQVGFGGASIDEQFF

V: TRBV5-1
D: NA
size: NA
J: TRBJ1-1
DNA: TGCGCCAGCAGCTTTTTGGCAGGGGCGATGACTGAAGCTTTCTTT
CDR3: CASSFLAGAMTEAFF

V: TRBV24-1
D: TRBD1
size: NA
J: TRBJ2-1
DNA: TGTGCCACCAGTGACACAGGGGGCTCTTACAATGAGCAGTTCTTC
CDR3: CATSDTGGSYNEQFF

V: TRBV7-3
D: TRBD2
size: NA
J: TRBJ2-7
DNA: TGTGCCAGCAGCTTACAAGCGGGAGCTGACGAGCAGTACTTC
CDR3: CASSLQAGADEQYF

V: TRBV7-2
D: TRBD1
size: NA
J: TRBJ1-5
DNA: TGTGCCAGCAGCACTAGGACAGGGGTAGGTCAGCCCCAGCATTTT
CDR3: CASSTRTGVGQPQHF

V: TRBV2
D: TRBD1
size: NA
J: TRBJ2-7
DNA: TGTGCCAGCACCTGGACAGGGGCCGGCTACGAGCAGTACTTC
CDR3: CASTWTGAGYEQYF

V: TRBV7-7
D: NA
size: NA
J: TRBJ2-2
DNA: TGTGCCAGCAGCCCGCTCCTAGGGAGTGACACCGGGGAGCTGTTTTTT
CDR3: CASSPLLGSDTGELFF

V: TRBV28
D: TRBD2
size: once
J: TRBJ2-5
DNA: TGTGCCAGCAGTACATTCGGCCCAGCGGGAGTCGATGAGACCCAGTACTTC
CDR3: CASSTFGPAGVDETQYF

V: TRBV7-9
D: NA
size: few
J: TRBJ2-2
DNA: TGTGCCAGCAGCTTAGCCGGGCCAAACAGGATGTTTTTT
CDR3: CASSLAGPNRMFF

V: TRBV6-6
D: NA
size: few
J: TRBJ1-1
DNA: TGTGCCAGCAGTCCCGCTCCCCTGACAGGTCCTCGCAGGAAAGCTTTCTTT
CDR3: CASSPAPLTGPRRKAFF

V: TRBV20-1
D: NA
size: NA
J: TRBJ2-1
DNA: TGCAGTGCTAGTACCTTGGTGGGGGGGCCGTCCTACAATGAGCAGTTCTTC
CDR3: CSASTLVGGPSYNEQFF

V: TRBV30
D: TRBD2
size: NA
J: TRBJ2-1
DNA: TGTGCCTGGAGTTCTAGCGGGAGGCTCTACAATGAGCAGTTCTTC
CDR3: CAWSSSGRLYNEQFF

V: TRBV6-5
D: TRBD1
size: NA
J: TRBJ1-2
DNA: TGTGCCAGCAGTTACTCGATTTCGGGACAGTCATATGGCTACACCTTC
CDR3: CASSYSISGQSYGYTF

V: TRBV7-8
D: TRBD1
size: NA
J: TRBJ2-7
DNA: TGTGCCAGCAGCCGACAGGGCCGCGAGCAGTACTTC
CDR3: CASSRQGREQYF

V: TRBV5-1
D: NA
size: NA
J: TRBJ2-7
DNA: TGCGCCAGCAGCTTGGAATCGAATCTAGGAGAGCAGTACTTC
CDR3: CASSLESNLGEQYF

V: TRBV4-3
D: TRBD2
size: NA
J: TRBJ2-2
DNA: TGCGCCAGCAGCCAAGATAGTTCCGCTAGCGGGAGGGTGTACACCGGGGAGCTGTTTTTT
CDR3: CASSQDSSASGRVYTGELFF

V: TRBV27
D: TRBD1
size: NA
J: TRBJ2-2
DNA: TGTGCCAGCAGGTTAGACAGGGGAACGAACACCGGGGAGCTGTTTTTT
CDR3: CASRLDRGTNTGELFF

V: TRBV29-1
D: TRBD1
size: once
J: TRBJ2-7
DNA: TGCAGCGTCGAAAGGGGGCAGGGCCGGAACGAGCAGTACTTC
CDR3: CSVERGQGRNEQYF

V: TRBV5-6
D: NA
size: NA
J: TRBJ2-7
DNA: TGTGCCAGCAGCTTTAAAGCTCTGATAAACTACGAGCAGTACTTC
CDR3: CASSFKALINYEQYF

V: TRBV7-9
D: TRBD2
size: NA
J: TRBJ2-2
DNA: TGTGCCAGCAGCTTAGGGACTAGCGGTAACACCGGGGAGCTGTTTTTT
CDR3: CASSLGTSGNTGELFF

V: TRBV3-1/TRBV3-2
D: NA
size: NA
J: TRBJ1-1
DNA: TGTGCCAGCAGCCCCCGGACAGTTCTCACTGAAGCTTTCTTT
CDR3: CASSPRTVLTEAFF

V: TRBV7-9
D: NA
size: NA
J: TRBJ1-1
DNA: TGTGCCAGCAGTAAAAGTAGCACTGAAGCTTTCTTT
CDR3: CASSKSSTEAFF

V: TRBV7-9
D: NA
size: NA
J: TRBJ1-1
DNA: TGTGCCAGCAGCCGCAGGACAGTGAACACTGAAGCTTTCTTT
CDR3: CASSRRTVNTEAFF

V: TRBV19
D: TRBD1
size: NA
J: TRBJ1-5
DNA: TGTGCCAGTAGCGGAGGGGGCCCCTATAGCAATCAGCCCCAGCATTTT
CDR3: CASSGGGPYSNQPQHF

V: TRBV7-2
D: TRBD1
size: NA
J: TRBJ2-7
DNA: TGTGCCAGCAGCTTAAAACAGGGGGCTTTTGAGCAGTACTTC
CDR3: CASSLKQGAFEQYF

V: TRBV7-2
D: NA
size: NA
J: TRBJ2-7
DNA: TGTGCCAGCACCCTTAGGGGGGGACACGAGCAGTACTTC
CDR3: CASTLRGGHEQYF

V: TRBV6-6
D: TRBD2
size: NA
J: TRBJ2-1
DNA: TGTGCCAGCAGTTCGGGACTAGCGGGTTACAATGAGCAGTTCTTC
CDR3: CASSSGLAGYNEQFF

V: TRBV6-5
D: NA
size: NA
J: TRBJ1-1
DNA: TGTGCCAGCAGCCTTCGGAGTTCGGGAACTGAAGCTTTCTTT
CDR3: CASSLRSSGTEAFF

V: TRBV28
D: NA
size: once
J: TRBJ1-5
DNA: TGTGCCAGCGGAAACAGGGTTAGCAATCAGCCCCAGCATTTT
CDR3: CASGNRVSNQPQHF

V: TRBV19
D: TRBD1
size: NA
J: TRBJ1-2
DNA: TGTGCCACGAACAGGGGCGCTGGCTACACCTTC
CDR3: CATNRGAGYTF

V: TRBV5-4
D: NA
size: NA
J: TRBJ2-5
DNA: TGTGCCAGCAGCTTGGCCCGCGCAGGGATGCGAGAGACCCAGTACTTC
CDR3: CASSLARAGMRETQYF

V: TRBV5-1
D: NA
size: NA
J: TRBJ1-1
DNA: TGCGCCAGCAGCTTGGTATTAAACACTGAAGCTTTCTTT
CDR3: CASSLVLNTEAFF

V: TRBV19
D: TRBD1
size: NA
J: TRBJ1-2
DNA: TGTGCCAGTACAATAGATCCGGCAGGGGGCTATGGCTACACCTTC
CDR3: CASTIDPAGGYGYTF

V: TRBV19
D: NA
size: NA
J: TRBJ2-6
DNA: TGTGCCAGTAGTAGGGGGGAGTCTGGGGCCAACGTCCTGACTTTC
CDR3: CASSRGESGANVLTF

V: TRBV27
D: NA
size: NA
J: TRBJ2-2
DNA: TGTGCCAGCGGTCCTACAGGGCCCGGGGAGCTGTTTTTT
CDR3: CASGPTGPGELFF

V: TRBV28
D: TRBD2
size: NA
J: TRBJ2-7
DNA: TGTGCCAGCAGTCCCAACTCTAGCGGGAGGCCCTACGAGCAGTACTTC
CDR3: CASSPNSSGRPYEQYF

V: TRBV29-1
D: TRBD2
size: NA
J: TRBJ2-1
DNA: TGCAGCGTTGAAGATAGGACTAGCGGGAGCTCCTACAATGAGCAGTTCTTC
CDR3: CSVEDRTSGSSYNEQFF

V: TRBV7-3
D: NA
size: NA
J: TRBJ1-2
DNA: TGTGCCAGCAGCCCGACGGGGGGGGCAAGGTATGGCTACACCTTC
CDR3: CASSPTGGARYGYTF

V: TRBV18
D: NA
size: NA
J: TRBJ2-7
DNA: TGTGCCAGCTCACCACGGGGGCTAGCGGCTTCCCTTTACGAGCAGTACTTC
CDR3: CASSPRGLAASLYEQYF

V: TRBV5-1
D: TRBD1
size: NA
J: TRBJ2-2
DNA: TGCGCCAGCAGCCCGGGACAGCAGGTCACCGGGGAGCTGTTTTTT
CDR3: CASSPGQQVTGELFF

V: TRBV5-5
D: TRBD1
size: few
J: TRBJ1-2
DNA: TGTGCCAGCAGCGCCGGGACAGGGGTTGGTGGCTACACCTTC
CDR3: CASSAGTGVGGYTF